This TCR beta chain was identified in a study of cytomegalovirus exposure and HLA in healthy donors. Study-level information: Early on, a data release was issued that held some 91 million unique TCRs from HLA-typed donors.

Primers included in the PCR were 60 Vbeta and 13 Jbeta primers. Here immunoSEQ multiplex PCR was the method, and the copy in TCRdb shows in-frame clones only, minus some. There are approximately 130,000 clones in the sample; about four fifths occur only once, and roughly 3.1% lies in the top ten. There are 14 residues in the CDR3. Germline-derived CDR1 and CDR2 are MGHRA and YSYEKL. The V segment lost 3 bases and the J segment 3 bases; nucleotides outside the gene matches: 1. The receptor's source is a man aged 25-45 years in good health and CMV-seronegative. This chain joins TRBV4-1 and TRBJ1-1, with 10 bases identical to TRBD1. Input material: PBMCs. The CDR3 spells CASSQGQGYTEAFF. The CDR3 DNA follows: TGCGCCAGCAGCCAGGGACAGGGGTACACTGAAGCTTTCTTT.